Described below is a single T cell receptor beta chain sequence and its context. Its antigen is unknown. This sample was taken from a study of T-cell memory formation after mild COVID-19. Study at large: Most TCR clusters belonged to a single donor.

Regarding the study as a whole: Clones contracting over day 15 to 85 were CD4/CD8 balanced, with later expanders leaning CD4+. Contracting CD4+ clones were located mainly in CM and EM, and CD8+ clones in EMRA.

TCRdb re-analysed the 5' RACE reads in MiXCR, keeping a single row per CDR3 protein. The sample yields more than 80,000 distinct CDR3 sequences, approximately 15% seen once. CDR1 and CDR2 from the germline V gene are KGHDR and SFDVKD. J was trimmed by 4 bases and V by 10 bases; bases with no gene match: 3. This CDR3 has 13 amino acids. The sequence was collected from an adult woman who had mild COVID-19 (a few samples of this study predate the infection). Cell type and time point are not known. The gene calls are TRBV24-1 and TRBJ2-1; 10 positions match TRBD2. The sample was PBMCs or a T cell subset sorted from them (not recorded which). The CDR3 region has the DNA TGTGCCACGAGCGGGAGGGCGTACAATGAGCAGTTCTTC. Protein: CATSGRAYNEQFF.